Below, 10 T cell receptor beta chains from the same sample are listed, as sequenced in a study of blood T cell repertoires in COVID-19. TCRdb's copy holds only in-frame clones and misses some; the assay was immunoSEQ multiplex PCR. The profile shows about 220,000 clones, approximately 84% of them singletons. Sequencing was carried out using PBMCs or T cells enriched from blood (not recorded which). Every receptor here comes from a man aged 35-49 years who had recovered from COVID-19.

This chain connects TRBV7-2 to TRBJ1-6; no clear D gene. Trimming removed 2 bases from V and 8 bases from J, with 7 bases in between. Germline V CDR1 and CDR2: SGHTA, FQGNSA. The CDR3 length is 13 residues. Here the CDR3 DNA reads TGTGCCAGCAGCTTAAACAGTTATTCACCCCTCCACTTT. Protein sequence: CASSLNSYSPLHF.

V is TRBV28 and J is TRBJ2-3; TRBD1 is a possible D gene (6 bases). This CDR3 contains 14 residues. Germline values: CDR1 MDHEN, CDR2 SYDVKM. Trimming removed 4 bases from V and 2 bases from J, with 10 bases in between. CDR3 nucleotide sequence: TGTGCCAGCAGTTCCGGACAGCACACAGATACGCAGTATTTT. It is translated as CASSSGQHTDTQYF.

CDR3 sequence reads: CATRSGNEKLFF. CDR3 coding DNA: TGTGCCACCAGATCGGGAAATGAAAAACTGTTTTTT. The chain links TRBV15 to TRBJ1-4; unclear D gene. Germline CDR1 LNHNV, CDR2 YYDKDF (reference sequence). Trimming left V 6 bases short and J 5 bases short, with 7 bases between. There are 12 residues in the CDR3.

The genes are TRBV3-1 (or the pseudogene TRBV3-2) and TRBJ1-3, with 11 bases matching TRBD1. V was pared by 5 bases and J by 5 bases, with 8 bases of the junction left unmatched. The germline V gene encodes CDR1 LGHDT and CDR2 YNNKEL (reference sequence). CDR3 length equals 16 residues. The CDR3 nucleotides read TGTGCCAGCAGCGAACCCGGGACAGGGGGTAGAAACACCATATATTTT. Residues: CASSEPGTGGRNTIYF.

This clone has just one count. The rearrangement uses TRBV7-3 and TRBJ1-6; 9 positions match TRBD1. Germline V gene data show CDR1 as SGHTA and CDR2 as FQGTGA. The CDR3 has 14 residues. J was trimmed by 10 bases and V by 4 bases; bases with no gene match: 5. CDR3 in DNA: TGTGCCAGCAGCTCCGGGACAGGGCGATCACCCCTCCACTTT. Its translation is CASSSGTGRSPLHF.

A remark on this clone: Mismatch with germline at one junction end may stem from a read error. The rearrangement uses TRBV10-3 and TRBJ1-2; 7 bases map to TRBD1. Germline loops: CDR1 ENHRY, CDR2 SYGVKD. This CDR3 is built from 12 residues. CDR3 nucleotides: TGTGCCATCAGTGAGGGGACAGAGGCAGTAGCCTTC. Protein product: CAISEGTEAVAF.

This chain joins TRBV27 and TRBJ1-5, with 7 bases identical to TRBD1. The V gene's germline CDR1 is MNHEY and CDR2 SMNVEV (reference sequence). The V segment lost 3 bases and the J segment 7 bases; nucleotides outside the gene matches: 3. This CDR3 spans 13 amino acids. CDR3: CASSFTGVQPQHF. The CDR3 DNA reads TGTGCCAGCAGTTTTACAGGGGTGCAGCCCCAGCATTTT.

The chain couples TRBV19 to TRBJ2-5; no definite D call. V lost 6 bases and J lost 5, with 13 bases in between. The CDR3 loop spans 13 amino acids. Germline CDR1 is LNHDA and CDR2 is SQIVND (reference sequence). The CDR3 nucleotides read TGTGCCAGTAGGGCGCTCTCCGGGGAGACCCAGTACTTC. Its protein is CASRALSGETQYF.

The CDR3 is CASSGWETSNNEQFF. CDR3 nucleotides: TGTGCCAGCAGCGGGTGGGAGACAAGTAACAATGAGCAGTTCTTC. The gene calls are TRBV11-3 and TRBJ2-1, with D perhaps TRBD2 (5 bases). Between the trimmed V and J ends, which lost 5 bases and 5 bases, there was a span of 16 bases. Germline CDR1 is SGHNT and CDR2 is YENEEA. The CDR3 has 15 amino acids. The entire variable domain, with the rest obtained from reference TRBV11-3 and TRBJ2-1, is as follows: EAGVVQSPRYKIIEKKQPVAFWCNPISGHNTLYWYLQNLGQGPELLIRYENEEAVDDSQLPKDRFSAERLKGVDSTLKIQPAELGDSAVYLCASSGWETSNNEQFFGPGTRLTVL.

This clone has more than one count but fewer than ten. This sequence joins TRBV19 and TRBJ1-4; D unresolved. The ends were cut back, 5 bases at V and 8 bases at J, with 9 bases in the middle. The V gene's germline CDR1 is LNHDA and CDR2 SQIVND (reference sequence). The CDR3 has 12 residues. The CDR3 bases are TGTGCCAGTAGTCCTCCGGGGGAAAAACTGTTTTTT. Protein product: CASSPPGEKLFF.